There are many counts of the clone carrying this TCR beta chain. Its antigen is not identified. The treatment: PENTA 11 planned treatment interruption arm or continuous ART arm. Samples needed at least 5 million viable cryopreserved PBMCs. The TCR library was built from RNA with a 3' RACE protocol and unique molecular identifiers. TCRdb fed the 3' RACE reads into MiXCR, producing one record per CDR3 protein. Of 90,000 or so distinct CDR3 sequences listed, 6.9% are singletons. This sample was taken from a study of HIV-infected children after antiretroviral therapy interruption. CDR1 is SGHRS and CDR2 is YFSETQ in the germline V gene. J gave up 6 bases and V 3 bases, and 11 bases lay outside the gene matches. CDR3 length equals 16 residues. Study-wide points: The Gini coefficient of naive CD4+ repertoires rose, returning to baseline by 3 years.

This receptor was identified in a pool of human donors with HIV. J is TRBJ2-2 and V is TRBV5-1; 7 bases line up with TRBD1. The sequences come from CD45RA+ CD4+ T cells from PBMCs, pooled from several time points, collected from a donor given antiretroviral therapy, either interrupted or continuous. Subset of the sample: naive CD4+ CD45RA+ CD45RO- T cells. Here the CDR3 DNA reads TGCGCCAGCAGCTGGAGGTCCAACAGGGGCCCCGGGGAGCTGTTTTTT. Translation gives CASSWRSNRGPGELFF.